Listed below are T cell receptor beta chains from one sample, sequenced in a study of Graves' ophthalmopathy and Graves' hyperthyroidism. One entry per CDR3 protein results from TCRdb running MiXCR on the multiplex PCR reads. The sample gives about 230,000 distinct CDR3 sequences, around 45% of which show up once; about 45% is in the top ten. The sample consisted of peripheral blood. The receptors here all came from an adult man with Graves' ophthalmopathy. Both conserved end residues are part of each CDR3. Each record gives: clone size, V gene, J gene, D gene, CDR3 DNA, CDR3 protein. A D gene is named only where the DNA matches it firmly. Only some rows state a clone size, as once, few, many or a class for expanded clones.

.	TRBV7-2	TRBJ1-1	.	TGTGCCAGCAGTTTTGGGGGGGGAGTTACTGAAGCTTTCTTT	CASSFGGGVTEAFF
.	TRBV7-8	TRBJ2-1	TRBD2	TGTGCCAGCAGTTCCGAGCGGGAGGGTTACAATGAGCAGTTCTTC	CASSSEREGYNEQFF
.	TRBV7-3	TRBJ1-3	.	TGTGCCAGCAGCTTAGGGAAGGAGAACACCATATATTTT	CASSLGKENTIYF
few	TRBV7-2	TRBJ1-5	TRBD1	TGTGCCAGCAGCTTACGGATCGGGACAGATAGCAATCAGCCCCAGCATTTT	CASSLRIGTDSNQPQHF
.	TRBV5-4	TRBJ2-6	TRBD2	TGTGCCAGCAGCCCTGGCGGGGGTTTGGGGGCCAACGTCCTGACTTTC	CASSPGGGLGANVLTF
.	TRBV12-3/TRBV12-4	TRBJ1-2	TRBD1	TGTGCCAGCAGTTTCCGACGGACAGGGGGCCTCTATGGCTACACCTTC	CASSFRRTGGLYGYTF
many	TRBV3-1	TRBJ2-5	.	TGTGCCAGCTCCTTTCGGCTTGAGGAGACCCAGTACTTC	CASSFRLEETQYF
.	TRBV10-3	TRBJ2-7	.	TGTGCCATCAGCGGGGGCCACGAGCAGTACTTC	CAISGGHEQYF
.	TRBV7-9	TRBJ2-5	.	TGTGCCTGGGACGGGCAGGTTCAAGAGACCCAGTACTTC	CAWDGQVQETQYF
many	TRBV15	TRBJ2-5	.	TGTGCCACCAGCAGGGCCTCGGGGACCCAGTACTTC	CATSRASGTQYF
.	TRBV7-3	TRBJ2-2	.	TGTGCCAGCAGTCCCACAGTTACGAACACCGGGGAGCTGTTTTTT	CASSPTVTNTGELFF
.	TRBV20-1	TRBJ1-4	.	TGCAGTGCTAGACAGCTAGCAACTAATGAAAAACTGTTTTTT	CSARQLATNEKLFF
.	TRBV12-3/TRBV12-4	TRBJ1-3	.	TGTGCCAGCCTTTCTGCCATATATTTT	CASLSAIYF
many	TRBV9	TRBJ1-6	.	TGTGCCAGCAGCGTAGGACAGCAAAATTCACCCCTCCACTTT	CASSVGQQNSPLHF
few	TRBV2	TRBJ1-6	.	TGTGCCAGCGATATAGGACTCCAGGGGAATTCACCCCTCCACTTT	CASDIGLQGNSPLHF
.	TRBV7-9	TRBJ2-7	TRBD2	TGTGCCAGCAGCTCTCAGCGGGGGGACTCCTACGAGCAGTACTTC	CASSSQRGDSYEQYF
.	TRBV4-1	TRBJ2-7	.	TGCGCCAGCAACCAAGGGGGGCAACGTCTGGACGAGCAGTACTTC	CASNQGGQRLDEQYF
few	TRBV7-3	TRBJ2-2	TRBD2	TGTGCCAGCAGCCTAACGGGGGGGAGCACCGGGGAGCTGTTTTTT	CASSLTGGSTGELFF
few	TRBV2	TRBJ2-7	.	TGTGCCAGCAGTGATGACGGGGAGATCTACGAGCAGTACTTC	CASSDDGEIYEQYF
.	TRBV28	TRBJ2-5	TRBD2	TGTGCCAGCAGTTTGCGGCTAGCGGGAGTGGAGACCCAGTACTTC	CASSLRLAGVETQYF
.	TRBV7-2	TRBJ2-3	TRBD1	TGTGCCAGCAGCGCAACAGGGGTTCCAGATACGCAGTATTTT	CASSATGVPDTQYF
.	TRBV7-9	TRBJ2-2	TRBD2	TGCGCCAGCAGCCTCGGGACTAGCGGGAGGGTAGAGGGCGGGGAGCTGTTTTTT	CASSLGTSGRVEGGELFF
.	TRBV6-2/TRBV6-3	TRBJ1-5	.	TGTGCCAGCAGTTACGTACAGGCGGAGTATAGCAATCAGCCCCAGCATTTT	CASSYVQAEYSNQPQHF
.	TRBV11-3	TRBJ2-5	.	TGTGCCAGCAGCTCTGACCCGGGAACCCAGTACTTC	CASSSDPGTQYF
.	TRBV6-5	TRBJ2-7	TRBD1	TGTGCCAGCAGTGAAAGGTGGGGACAGGGCTACGAGCAGTACTTC	CASSERWGQGYEQYF
.	TRBV29-1	TRBJ1-1	.	TGCAGCGTCGCCACAGGGTTTTGGGAAAACACTGAAGCTTTCTTT	CSVATGFWENTEAFF
few	TRBV10-2	TRBJ2-7	.	TGCGCCAGCCTCCATGGTATAGAGCAGTACTTC	CASLHGIEQYF
.	TRBV6-5	TRBJ1-2	.	TGTGCCAGCAGGGACCCAACAAACTATGGCTACACCTTC	CASRDPTNYGYTF
few	TRBV19	TRBJ2-5	.	TGTGCCAGTAGTTCTCGAAGTCCAGGGGAGACCCAGTACTTC	CASSSRSPGETQYF
.	TRBV5-6	TRBJ1-6	TRBD1	TGTGCCAGCAGCTATCGGACAGGGCAAGGTTCACCCCTCCACTTT	CASSYRTGQGSPLHF
once	TRBV12-3/TRBV12-4	TRBJ1-4	.	TGTGCCAGCAGGCCCGACCGCAGGGACCGGGAAAAACTGTTTTTT	CASRPDRRDREKLFF
few	TRBV6-5	TRBJ1-2	.	TGTGCCAGCAGTTACCAGTCCGGGACGGGAGGCTACACCTTC	CASSYQSGTGGYTF
.	TRBV6-6	TRBJ2-7	.	TGTGCCAGCACCAGAAACTTCCCCAACCCTTACGAGCAGTACTTC	CASTRNFPNPYEQYF
.	TRBV2	TRBJ1-1	TRBD1	TGTGCCAGCAGCCCGGGACAGGGAAGGACTGAAGCTTTCTTT	CASSPGQGRTEAFF
.	TRBV7-9	TRBJ1-2	.	TGTGCCAGCAGCTTGGGGGCTAACTATGGCTACACCTTC	CASSLGANYGYTF
many	TRBV29-1	TRBJ1-1	.	TGCAGCGGGATGCCCAGGAGTGAAGCTTTCTTT	CSGMPRSEAFF
.	TRBV10-3	TRBJ2-5	TRBD2	TGTGCCATCAGTGGGACCTCTAGCGGGGGGACTCAAGAGACCCAGTACTTC	CAISGTSSGGTQETQYF
.	TRBV7-3	TRBJ1-3	.	TGTGCCAGCAGCCCCCGCCAGACAGACTACACTGAAGCTTTCTCTGGAAACACCATATATTTT	CASSPRQTDYTEAFSGNTIYF
few	TRBV6-5	TRBJ1-5	TRBD1	TGTGCCAGCAGTTCGGACAGGGGAACAAGAAGCAATCAGCCCCAGCATTTT	CASSSDRGTRSNQPQHF
.	TRBV20-1	TRBJ1-6	.	TGCAGTGCTAGACCGGGAACGATTAATTCACCCCTCCACTTT	CSARPGTINSPLHF
.	TRBV7-9	TRBJ2-7	.	TGTGCCACCTCCAGGGCCACCGGGAGCTCCTACGAGCAGTACTTC	CATSRATGSSYEQYF
few	TRBV2	TRBJ1-6	TRBD1	TGTGCCAGCAGTCGGGACAGCGATAATTCACCCCTCCACTTT	CASSRDSDNSPLHF
.	TRBV20-1	TRBJ1-1	TRBD1	TGCAGTGCTAGAGATCGCAGGGGGCGAGACACTGAAGCTTTCTTT	CSARDRRGRDTEAFF
few	TRBV20-1	TRBJ1-6	TRBD1	TGCAGTGCTAGAGATCAGGGGGATTCACCCCTCCACTTT	CSARDQGDSPLHF
.	TRBV24-1	TRBJ2-1	TRBD1	TGTGCCACCAGTGATACGACAGGGTGGGATGAGCAGTTCTTC	CATSDTTGWDEQFF
few	TRBV5-8	TRBJ2-6	.	TGTGCCAGCAGCTTGGGGTGGACAGCTGGGGCCAACGTCCTGACTTTC	CASSLGWTAGANVLTF
few	TRBV7-9	TRBJ1-5	TRBD1	TGTGCCAGCAGCTTAGGAAGGACAGGTCGGGGCAATCAGCCCCAGCATTTT	CASSLGRTGRGNQPQHF
.	TRBV5-1	TRBJ2-5	.	TGTGCCAGCAGCTTTGACGGGATGGAGACCCAGTACTTC	CASSFDGMETQYF
.	TRBV19	TRBJ1-1	TRBD1	TGTGCCAGTAGGACAGGGGACAGGTATGAAGCTTTCTTT	CASRTGDRYEAFF
.	TRBV30	TRBJ1-5	TRBD1	TGTGCCTGGAGCAGGCAGGGGGCCAGCAATCAGCCCCAGCATTTT	CAWSRQGASNQPQHF
.	TRBV20-1	TRBJ1-6	.	TGCAGTGCTAGAGTCCCGGGACTGTCTAATTCACCCCTCCACTTT	CSARVPGLSNSPLHF
.	TRBV29-1	TRBJ2-7	.	TGCAGCGTTGTCATAAGACAGTCGGGGCAGTACTTC	CSVVIRQSGQYF
.	TRBV5-1	TRBJ2-2	.	TGCGCCAGCAGCTATACGGGGGACACCGGGGAGCTGTTTTTT	CASSYTGDTGELFF